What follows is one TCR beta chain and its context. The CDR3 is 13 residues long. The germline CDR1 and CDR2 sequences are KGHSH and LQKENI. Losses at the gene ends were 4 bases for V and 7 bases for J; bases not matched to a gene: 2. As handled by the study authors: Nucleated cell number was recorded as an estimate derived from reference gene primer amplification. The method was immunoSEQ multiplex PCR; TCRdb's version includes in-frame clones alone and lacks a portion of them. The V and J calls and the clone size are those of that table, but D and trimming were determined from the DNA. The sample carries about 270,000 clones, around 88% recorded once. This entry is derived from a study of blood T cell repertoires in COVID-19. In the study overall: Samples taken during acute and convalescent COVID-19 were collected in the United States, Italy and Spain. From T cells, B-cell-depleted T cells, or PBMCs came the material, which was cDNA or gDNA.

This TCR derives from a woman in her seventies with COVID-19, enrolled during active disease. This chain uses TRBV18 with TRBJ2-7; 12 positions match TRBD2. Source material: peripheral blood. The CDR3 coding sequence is TGTGCCAGCTCACGCGGACTAGCGGGGGAGCAGTACTTC. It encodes CASSRGLAGEQYF.